These 26 T cell receptor beta chains were sequenced from one sample in a study of OX40 agonist ivuxolimab in advanced cancers. Profiled with immunoSEQ multiplex PCR; TCRdb holds only in-frame clones, not every one. The sample gives about 45,000 clones, about 90% of which show up once; roughly 0.98% is in the top ten. The source material was CD4+ or CD8+ T cells sorted from blood, sampled in a trial of the OX40 agonist ivuxolimab. The receptors stem from an adult with an advanced solid tumor such as melanoma, head and neck, liver or kidney cancer.

The rearrangement joins TRBV7-2 to TRBJ2-3, with 10 bases identical to TRBD1. The CDR3 spans 14 residues. CDR1 and CDR2 (germline): SGHTA, FQGNSA. Trimming removed 5 bases from V and 6 bases from J; junction bases left unmatched: 5. The CDR3: CASSARQGADTQYF. The CDR3 nucleotides read TGTGCCAGCAGCGCACGACAGGGGGCCGATACGCAGTATTTT. Supplemented by reference TRBV7-2 and TRBJ2-3, the full variable domain reads GAGVSQSPSNKVTEKGKDVELRCDPISGHTALYWYRQSLGQGLEFLIYFQGNSAPDKSGLPSDRFSAERTGGSVSTLTIQRTQQEDSAVYLCASSARQGADTQYFGPGTRLTVL.

The J gene is TRBJ2-7, the V gene TRBV7-8; D is unresolved. Trimming removed 2 bases at V and 1 base at J, with 9 bases between. Germline V gene lookup returns CDR1 SGHVS and CDR2 FQNEAQ. The CDR3 extends over 14 amino acids. The CDR3 region has the DNA TGTGCCAGCAGCTTAAAGTCGCAGTCCTACGAGCAGTACTTC. As protein: CASSLKSQSYEQYF.

The rearrangement links TRBV10-2 to TRBJ2-2; tentative D call: TRBD2 (5 bases). With 4 bases removed from V and 6 bases from J, the gap between germline ends came to 15 bases. The CDR3 is 15 residues long. Per germline, CDR1 WSHSY and CDR2 SAAADI. CDR3 nucleotide sequence: TGCGCCAGCAGTGGGAGGTATGCGGGTGCCGGGGAGCTGTTTTTT. It encodes CASSGRYAGAGELFF.

The V gene is TRBV19, the J gene TRBJ2-3, with unresolved D. Germline CDR1 reads LNHDA; CDR2 reads SQIVND (reference sequence). This CDR3 comprises 13 residues. Trimming removed 5 bases at V and 1 base at J, with 7 bases between. Here the CDR3 reads CASSSSRTDTQYF. CDR3 bases: TGTGCCAGTAGTTCGTCGCGCACAGATACGCAGTATTTT. The full variable domain, with the rest looked up from reference TRBV19 and TRBJ2-3, is DGGITQSPKYLFRKEGQNVTLSCEQNLNHDAMYWYRQDPGQGLRLIYYSQIVNDFQKGDIAEGYSVSREKKESFPLTVTSAQKNPTAFYLCASSSSRTDTQYFGPGTRLTVL.

V is TRBV28 and J is TRBJ1-5; no firm D call. V dropped 7 bases and J dropped 4 bases, with 11 bases sitting between them. The germline gives CDR1 MDHEN, CDR2 SYDVKM. This CDR3 is 13 amino acids long. CDR3 nucleotides: TGTGCCAGCACTCGATCATGGAATCAGCCCCAGCATTTT. Its protein product is CASTRSWNQPQHF.

This clone was detected once. The chain links TRBV28 to TRBJ1-2, with D maybe TRBD1 (5 bases). The V end lost 3 bases, the J end lost 0 bases, and 14 bases lay between the germline ends. The germline gives CDR1 MDHEN, CDR2 SYDVKM. This CDR3 spans 16 amino acids. This CDR3 is CASSLGGAAPNYGYTF. The CDR3 DNA reads TGTGCCAGCAGTTTGGGAGGGGCCGCTCCTAACTATGGCTACACCTTC.

The CDR3 protein is CASSLGGGETQYF. CDR3 DNA sequence: TGTGCCAGCAGCTTAGGGGGTGGGGAGACCCAGTACTTC. The rearrangement uses TRBV7-3 and TRBJ2-5, with D possibly called TRBD1 or TRBD2 (5 bases each). Germline CDR1 SGHTA, CDR2 FQGTGA. V lost 2 bases to trimming and J lost 5 bases, with 9 bases between them. This CDR3 is built from 13 residues. The full variable domain, its missing parts supplied by reference TRBV7-3 and TRBJ2-5, is GAGVSQTPSNKVTEKGKYVELRCDPISGHTALYWYRQSLGQGPEFLIYFQGTGAADDSGLPNDRFFAVRPEGSVSTLKIQRTERGDSAVYLCASSLGGGETQYFGPGTRLLVL.

This chain links TRBV7-3 with TRBJ1-3, with D unclear. The CDR3 is 15 amino acids. Germline values: CDR1 SGHTA, CDR2 FQGTGA. Trimming cost V 5 bases and J 0 bases, with 11 bases left between them. CDR3 loop: CASSRSVGSGNTIYF. The CDR3 nucleotides are TGTGCCAGCAGCAGAAGCGTGGGCTCTGGAAACACCATATATTTT.

The chain links TRBV7-9 to TRBJ2-5; TRBD1 is a possible D gene (6 bases). This CDR3 has 13 amino acids. V dropped 6 bases and J dropped 9 bases, with 17 bases sitting between them. Germline V gives CDR1 SEHNR, CDR2 FQNEAQ (reference sequence). CDR3 DNA: TGTGCCAGCAGGGGGGACACCGGGACGCCCCAGTACTTC. Its translation is CASRGDTGTPQYF.

The chain couples TRBV10-3 to TRBJ1-5; D is uncertain. Germline loops: CDR1 ENHRY, CDR2 SYGVKD. The CDR3 length is 14 residues. The V and J ends lost 3 bases and 1 base respectively, with 7 bases between them. As DNA, the CDR3 is TGTGCCATCAGTGATTTCGGGAGCAATCAGCCCCAGCATTTT. This sequence encodes CAISDFGSNQPQHF.

This chain links TRBV9 with TRBJ2-2; no clear D gene. Trimming removed 1 base at V and 0 bases at J, with 4 bases between. The CDR3 spans 14 residues. Looked up from germline, CDR1 is SGDLS and CDR2 is YYNGEE. For the CDR3, the DNA is TGTGCCAGCAGCGTACAGCCGAACACCGGGGAGCTGTTTTTT. It translates to CASSVQPNTGELFF. Using reference TRBV9 and TRBJ2-2 for the parts outside the CDR3, the full variable domain is DSGVTQTPKHLITATGQRVTLRCSPRSGDLSVYWYQQSLDQGLQFLIQYYNGEERAKGNILERFSAQQFPDLHSELNLSSLELGDSALYFCASSVQPNTGELFFGEGSRLTVL.

V is TRBV7-2 and J is TRBJ2-3, with 8 bases matching TRBD2. CDR1 and CDR2 from the germline V gene are SGHTA and FQGNSA. CDR3 size: 18 residues. Germline trimming cut 5 bases from V and 0 bases from J; bases unmatched to any gene: 13. CDR3 nucleotide sequence: TGTGCCAGCAGCCGGTCTTATGCAGCGGGGGTTAGCACAGATACGCAGTATTTT. Translated, it gives CASSRSYAAGVSTDTQYF. The full variable domain, rest sourced from reference TRBV7-2 and TRBJ2-3, is GAGVSQSPSNKVTEKGKDVELRCDPISGHTALYWYRQSLGQGLEFLIYFQGNSAPDKSGLPSDRFSAERTGGSVSTLTIQRTQQEDSAVYLCASSRSYAAGVSTDTQYFGPGTRLTVL.

The chain combines TRBV5-6 with TRBJ1-4; the D gene is possibly TRBD1 (6 bases). Germline CDR1 SGHDT, CDR2 YYEEEE. V shed 2 bases and J shed 1 base, with 12 bases lying between them. The CDR3 is made up of 16 amino acids. CDR3 amino acids: CASSLDTGITNEKLFF. CDR3 sequence (DNA): TGTGCCAGCAGCTTAGATACAGGGATAACTAATGAAAAACTGTTTTTT. Together with reference TRBV5-6 and TRBJ1-4, the CDR3 gives the full variable domain: DAGVTQSPTHLIKTRGQQVTLRCSPKSGHDTVSWYQQALGQGPQFIFQYYEEEERQRGNFPDRFSGHQFPNYSSELNVNALLLGDSALYLCASSLDTGITNEKLFFGSGTQLSVL.

The chain uses TRBV9 and TRBJ2-1; the D gene is possibly TRBD1 (5 bases). Germline V gene lookup returns CDR1 SGDLS and CDR2 YYNGEE. This CDR3 is 15 amino acids long. The ends were cut back, 0 bases at V and 6 bases at J, with 13 bases in the middle. CDR3 region: CASSVGPGSGNEQFF. In nucleotides, the CDR3 is TGTGCCAGCAGCGTAGGGCCAGGGTCGGGCAATGAGCAGTTCTTC.

The chain couples TRBV1 to TRBJ2-5; TRBD2, as called in the table, went unchecked against the DNA. TRBV1 is reported as a pseudogene. The CDR3 contains 16 residues. CDR3 DNA sequence: TGCACCAGCAGCCAATGTTACGGGAGGCTCCAAGAGACCCAGTACTTC. It is translated as CTSSQCYGRLQETQYF.

This chain links TRBV19 with TRBJ1-1, with D perhaps matching TRBD1 (5 bases). The CDR3 loop spans 16 amino acids. In germline, CDR1 is LNHDA, CDR2 SQIVND (reference sequence). Trimming stripped 3 bases from V and 4 bases from J, with 18 bases between. This chain's CDR3 is CASSISPRGRSTEAFF. The CDR3 coding sequence is TGTGCCAGTAGTATTTCACCAAGGGGTAGGAGCACTGAAGCTTTCTTT.

V is TRBV7-9 and J is TRBJ2-1, with D perhaps being TRBD1 or TRBD2 (5 bases each). Trimming took 5 bases from V and 8 from J, leaving 19 bases between them. The CDR3 consists of 15 residues. Per germline, CDR1 SEHNR and CDR2 FQNEAQ (reference sequence). The CDR3 bases are TGTGCCAGCAGCCCGGGCGGAGGCCGAGGGGATGAGCAGTTCTTC. Encoded protein: CASSPGGGRGDEQFF.

CDR3 coding DNA: TGTGCCAGCAGTTTAAGTTGGAACACTGAAGCTTTCTTT. Translating it yields CASSLSWNTEAFF. The chain has TRBV28 and TRBJ1-1; D is unresolved. CDR1 MDHEN and CDR2 SYDVKM come from the germline V gene. CDR3 size: 13 residues. V was clipped by 2 bases and J by 1 base, with 5 bases between them.

V and J are TRBV11-3 and TRBJ2-3; 7 bases are a match to TRBD2. Germline CDR1 and CDR2: SGHNT and YENEEA. This CDR3 comprises 16 residues. The junction had 9 bases not matched to a gene; V was cut back by 3 bases and J by 3 bases. CDR3 bases: TGTGCCAGCAGCTTGGGGGAGGGCCTAGGGACAGATACGCAGTATTTT. Translating it yields CASSLGEGLGTDTQYF.

The rearrangement uses TRBV21-1 and TRBJ2-5; the table's TRBD1 call for D was not verified on the DNA. TRBV21-1 is a listed pseudogene. CDR3 length: 12 amino acids. CDR3 nucleotides: TGTGCCAGCAGCATTCGACACCTTACACAGTACTTC. Encoded protein: CASSIRHLTQYF.

The V call is TRBV27, the J call TRBJ1-1, with D possibly matching TRBD1 (6 bases). The germline gives CDR1 MNHEY, CDR2 SMNVEV (reference sequence). The germline V and J ends were trimmed by 6 bases and 0 bases, with 8 bases remaining between them. This CDR3 is built from 13 residues. CDR3 sequence reads: CASSWTVNTEAFF. CDR3 coding DNA: TGTGCCAGCAGCTGGACAGTGAACACTGAAGCTTTCTTT.

The gene calls are TRBV28 and TRBJ1-3, with D unresolved. Trimming pared 3 bases from V and 0 bases from J, leaving 9 bases between. CDR1 is MDHEN and CDR2 is SYDVKM in the germline V gene. This CDR3 is 15 amino acids long. CDR3 in DNA: TGTGCCAGCAGTTTCCCCTTCCGCTCTGGAAACACCATATATTTT. It codes for CASSFPFRSGNTIYF.

This clone was detected a few times. V and J are TRBV7-3 and TRBJ2-2; D might be TRBD1 or TRBD2, each matching 6 bases. The CDR3 consists of 15 residues. V gave up 5 bases and J gave up 5 bases, with 15 bases separating them. Germline V gives CDR1 SGHTA, CDR2 FQGTGA. This CDR3 is CASSPKGGWTGELFF. In DNA form, the CDR3 reads TGTGCCAGCAGCCCAAAGGGGGGCTGGACCGGGGAGCTGTTTTTT.

The V call is TRBV11-2, the J call TRBJ2-1, with D possibly being TRBD2 (5 bases). Germline values: CDR1 SGHAT, CDR2 FQNNGV. V lost 5 bases to trimming and J lost 0 bases, with 11 bases between them. The CDR3 has 15 amino acids. The CDR3 protein is CASSPEGASYNEQFF. CDR3 DNA sequence: TGTGCCAGCAGCCCTGAGGGAGCCTCCTACAATGAGCAGTTCTTC.

This chain joins TRBV4-3 and TRBJ1-5; D is possibly TRBD1 (5 bases). In germline, CDR1 is LGHNA, CDR2 YSLEER. Trimming shortened V by 2 bases and J by 6 bases, and 11 bases separated the two germline ends. There are 14 residues in the CDR3. This CDR3 is CASSQTGRGQPQHF. For the CDR3, the DNA is TGCGCCAGCAGCCAAACAGGCCGGGGTCAGCCCCAGCATTTT.

The rearrangement joins TRBV11-2 to TRBJ1-2; 7 nucleotides line up with TRBD1. The CDR3 is made up of 15 amino acids. J was trimmed by 7 bases and V by 6 bases; bases with no gene match: 14. In germline, CDR1 is SGHAT, CDR2 FQNNGV. CDR3 sequence (DNA): TGTGCCAGCAGTTCACAAGCGACAGGGCCAAGTGGCTACACCTTC. Translated, it gives CASSSQATGPSGYTF. Full variable domain (outside the CDR3, taken from reference TRBV11-2 and TRBJ1-2): EAGVAQSPRYKIIEKRQSVAFWCNPISGHATLYWYQQILGQGPKLLIQFQNNGVVDDSQLPKDRFSAERLKGVDSTLKIQPAKLEDSAVYLCASSSQATGPSGYTFGSGTRLTVV.